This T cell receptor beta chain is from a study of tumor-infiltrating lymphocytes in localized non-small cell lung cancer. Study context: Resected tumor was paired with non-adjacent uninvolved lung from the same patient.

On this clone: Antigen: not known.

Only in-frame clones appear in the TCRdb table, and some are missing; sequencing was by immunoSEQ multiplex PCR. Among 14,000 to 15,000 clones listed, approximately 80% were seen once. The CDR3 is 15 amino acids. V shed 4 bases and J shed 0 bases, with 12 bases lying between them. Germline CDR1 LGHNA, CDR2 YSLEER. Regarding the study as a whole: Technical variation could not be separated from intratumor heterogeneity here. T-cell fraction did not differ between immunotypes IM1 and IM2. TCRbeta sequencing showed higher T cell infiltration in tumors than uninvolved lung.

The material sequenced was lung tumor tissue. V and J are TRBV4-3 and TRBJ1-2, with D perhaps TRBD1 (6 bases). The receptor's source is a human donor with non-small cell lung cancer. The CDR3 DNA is TGCGCCAGCAGCCGAGGGACACCGGCTAACTATGGCTACACCTTC. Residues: CASSRGTPANYGYTF.